The 3 T cell receptor beta chains presented below share a single source sample, sequenced in a study of cytotoxic CD8 clonotypes in ibrutinib-treated CLL. Profiled with immunoSEQ multiplex PCR; TCRdb holds only in-frame clones, not every one. The sample lists over 75,000 clones, 70% to 85% occurring once. The sequencing here drew on PBMCs, taken after 12 months of ibrutinib treatment. Receptors were obtained from a human donor with chronic lymphocytic leukemia.

The genes are TRBV7-2 and TRBJ2-7, with TRBD1 as a possible D gene (6 bases). Deletions cut 4 bases from V and 4 bases from J, with 11 bases between. Germline V lookup: CDR1 SGHTA, CDR2 FQGNSA. This CDR3 has 13 residues. The CDR3 bases are TGTGCCAGCAGCTATCAACAGGGATACGAGCAGTACTTC. The encoded protein is CASSYQQGYEQYF. The full variable domain, its missing parts supplied by reference TRBV7-2 and TRBJ2-7, is GAGVSQSPSNKVTEKGKDVELRCDPISGHTALYWYRQSLGQGLEFLIYFQGNSAPDKSGLPSDRFSAERTGGSVSTLTIQRTQQEDSAVYLCASSYQQGYEQYFGPGTRLTVT.

This clone was found a few times. V gene TRBV28 combines with J gene TRBJ1-1; tentative D call: TRBD1 (5 bases). Trimming left V 7 bases short and J 6 bases short, with 18 bases between. The CDR3 sequence is 14 residues long. In germline, CDR1 is MDHEN, CDR2 SYDVKM. The CDR3 DNA is TGTGCCAGCAACAACTTACTCCAGGGCGCTGAAGCTTTCTTT. Translated, it gives CASNNLLQGAEAFF. The full variable domain, with the rest looked up from reference TRBV28 and TRBJ1-1, is DVKVTQSSRYLVKRTGEKVFLECVQDMDHENMFWYRQDPGLGLRLIYFSYDVKMKEKGDIPEGYSVSREKKERFSLILESASTNQTSMYLCASNNLLQGAEAFFGQGTRLTVV.

V and J are TRBV7-9 and TRBJ2-7; tentatively, D is TRBD1 (5 bases). The V gene's germline CDR1 is SEHNR and CDR2 FQNEAQ (reference sequence). The V end was cut by 1 base, the J end by 1 base, with 8 bases between. This CDR3 contains 14 residues. CDR3: CASSLVQESYEQYF. CDR3 bases: TGTGCCAGCAGCTTAGTACAGGAATCCTACGAGCAGTACTTC.